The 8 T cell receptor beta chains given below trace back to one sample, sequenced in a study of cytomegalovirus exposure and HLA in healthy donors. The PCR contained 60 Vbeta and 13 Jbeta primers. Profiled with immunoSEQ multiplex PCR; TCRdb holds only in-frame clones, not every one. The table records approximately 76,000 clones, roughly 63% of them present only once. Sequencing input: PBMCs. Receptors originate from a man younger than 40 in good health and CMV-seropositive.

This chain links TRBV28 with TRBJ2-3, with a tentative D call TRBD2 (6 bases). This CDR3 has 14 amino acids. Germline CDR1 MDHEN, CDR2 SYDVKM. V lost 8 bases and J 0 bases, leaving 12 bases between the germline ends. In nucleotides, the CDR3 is TGTGCCAGCGGTAGGGACTTGAGCACAGATACGCAGTATTTT. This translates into CASGRDLSTDTQYF.

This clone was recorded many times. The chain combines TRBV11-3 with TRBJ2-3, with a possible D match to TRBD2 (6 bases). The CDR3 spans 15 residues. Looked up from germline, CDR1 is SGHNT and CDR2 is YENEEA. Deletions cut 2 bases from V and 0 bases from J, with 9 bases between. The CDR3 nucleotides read TGTGCCAGCAGCTTAAGGCGGGGCAGCACAGATACGCAGTATTTT. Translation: CASSLRRGSTDTQYF.

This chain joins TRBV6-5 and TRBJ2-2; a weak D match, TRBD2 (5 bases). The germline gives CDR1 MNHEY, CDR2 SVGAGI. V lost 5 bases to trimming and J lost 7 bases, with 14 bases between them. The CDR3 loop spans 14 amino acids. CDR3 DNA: TGTGCCAGCAGTGCAGGAGGAAGAAACGGGGAGCTGTTTTTT. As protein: CASSAGGRNGELFF.

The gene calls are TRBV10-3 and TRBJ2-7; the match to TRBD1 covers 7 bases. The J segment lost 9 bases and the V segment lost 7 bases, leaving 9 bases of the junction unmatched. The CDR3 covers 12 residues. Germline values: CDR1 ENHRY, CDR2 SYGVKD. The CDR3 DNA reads TGTGCCATCAATAATGACAGGGAAGGGCAGTACTTC. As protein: CAINNDREGQYF.

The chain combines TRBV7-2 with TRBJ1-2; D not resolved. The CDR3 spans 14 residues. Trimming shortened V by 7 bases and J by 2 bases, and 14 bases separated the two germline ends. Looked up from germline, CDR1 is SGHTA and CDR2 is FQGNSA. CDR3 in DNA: TGTGCCAGCAACCAAGCTAGACTCAACTATGGCTACACCTTC. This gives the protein CASNQARLNYGYTF.

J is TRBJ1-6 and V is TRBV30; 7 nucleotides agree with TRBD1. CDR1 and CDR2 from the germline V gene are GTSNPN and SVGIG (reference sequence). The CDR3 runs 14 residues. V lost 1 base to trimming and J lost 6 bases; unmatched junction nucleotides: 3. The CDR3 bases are TGTGCCTGGAGTGAAGGGACAGTTAATTCACCCCTCCACTTT. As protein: CAWSEGTVNSPLHF. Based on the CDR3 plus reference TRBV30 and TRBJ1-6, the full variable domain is SQTIHQWPATLVQPVGSPLSLECTVEGTSNPNLYWYRQAAGRGLQLLFYSVGIGQISSEVPQNLSASRPQDRQFILSSKKLLLSDSGFYLCAWSEGTVNSPLHFGNGTRLTVT.

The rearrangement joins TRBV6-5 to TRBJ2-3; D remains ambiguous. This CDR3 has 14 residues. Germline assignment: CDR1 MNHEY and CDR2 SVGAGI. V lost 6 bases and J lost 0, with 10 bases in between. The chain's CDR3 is CASRLLQSTDTQYF. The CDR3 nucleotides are TGTGCCAGCAGGCTTTTACAGAGCACAGATACGCAGTATTTT.

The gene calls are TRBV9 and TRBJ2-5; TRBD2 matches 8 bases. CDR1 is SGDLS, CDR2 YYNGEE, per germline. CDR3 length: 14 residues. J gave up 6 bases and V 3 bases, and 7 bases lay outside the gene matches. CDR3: CASSGTGGPKTQYF. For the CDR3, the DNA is TGTGCCAGCAGCGGTACGGGAGGGCCTAAGACCCAGTACTTC.